The clone carrying this T cell receptor (beta chain) was seen repeatedly, ten times or more. Germline CDR1 and CDR2: SGHKS and YYEKEE (reference sequence). Trimming at V came to 2 bases and at J to 6 bases, leaving 5 bases not matched to a gene. The CDR3 loop spans 15 amino acids. This specimen belongs to a study of blood T cells in healthy people across ages. Combining a sample-barcoded 5' primer with a J-beta primer mix, a second PCR ran for about 6 to 11 cycles. Every cDNA molecule bore a tag from a template-switch adaptor containing 12 random nucleotides. TCRdb processed the 5' RACE reads anew with MiXCR; each CDR3 protein has one entry. The sample gives 650,000 to 700,000 distinct CDR3 sequences, roughly half of which show up once; roughly 14% is in the top ten.

This sequence was found in a woman aged 80 or over in good health. The material sequenced was blood. The rearrangement links TRBV5-5 to TRBJ1-6, with 7 bases fitting TRBD1. The CDR3 sequence is CASSFYRGTNSPLHF. The CDR3 DNA reads TGTGCCAGCAGCTTTTACAGGGGTACTAATTCACCCCTCCACTTT.